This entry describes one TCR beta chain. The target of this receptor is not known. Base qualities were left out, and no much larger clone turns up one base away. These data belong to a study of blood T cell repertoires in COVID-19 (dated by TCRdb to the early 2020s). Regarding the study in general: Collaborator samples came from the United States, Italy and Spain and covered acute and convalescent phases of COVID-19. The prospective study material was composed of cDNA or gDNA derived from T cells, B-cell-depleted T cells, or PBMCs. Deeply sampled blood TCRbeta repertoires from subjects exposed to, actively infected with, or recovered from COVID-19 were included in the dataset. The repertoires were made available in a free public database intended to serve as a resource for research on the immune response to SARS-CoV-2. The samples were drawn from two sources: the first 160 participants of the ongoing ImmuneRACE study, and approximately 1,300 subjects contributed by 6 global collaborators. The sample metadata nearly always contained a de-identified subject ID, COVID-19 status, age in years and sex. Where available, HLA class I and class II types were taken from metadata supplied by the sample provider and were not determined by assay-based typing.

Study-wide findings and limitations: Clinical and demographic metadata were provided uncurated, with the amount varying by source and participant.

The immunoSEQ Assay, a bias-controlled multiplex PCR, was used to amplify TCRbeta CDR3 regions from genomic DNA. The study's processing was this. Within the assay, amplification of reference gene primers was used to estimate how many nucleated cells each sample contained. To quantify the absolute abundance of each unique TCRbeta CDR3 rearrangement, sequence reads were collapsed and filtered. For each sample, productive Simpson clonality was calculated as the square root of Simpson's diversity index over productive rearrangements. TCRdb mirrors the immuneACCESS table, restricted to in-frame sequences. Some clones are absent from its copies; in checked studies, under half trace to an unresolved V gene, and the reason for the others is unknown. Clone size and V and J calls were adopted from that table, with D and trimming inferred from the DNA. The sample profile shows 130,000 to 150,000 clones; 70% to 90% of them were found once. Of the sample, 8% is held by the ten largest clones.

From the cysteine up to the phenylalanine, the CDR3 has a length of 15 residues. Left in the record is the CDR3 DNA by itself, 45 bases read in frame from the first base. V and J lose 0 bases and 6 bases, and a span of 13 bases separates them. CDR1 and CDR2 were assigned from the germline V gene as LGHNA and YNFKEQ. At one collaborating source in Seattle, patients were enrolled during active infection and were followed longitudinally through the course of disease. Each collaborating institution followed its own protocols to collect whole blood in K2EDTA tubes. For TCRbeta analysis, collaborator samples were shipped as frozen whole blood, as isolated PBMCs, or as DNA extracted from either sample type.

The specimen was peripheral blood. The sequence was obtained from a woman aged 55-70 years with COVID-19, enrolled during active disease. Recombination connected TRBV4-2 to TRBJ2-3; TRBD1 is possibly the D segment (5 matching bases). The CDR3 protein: CASSQDTAAGDTQYF. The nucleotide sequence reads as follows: TGTGCCAGCAGCCAAGATACGGCCGCAGGGGATACGCAGTATTTT.